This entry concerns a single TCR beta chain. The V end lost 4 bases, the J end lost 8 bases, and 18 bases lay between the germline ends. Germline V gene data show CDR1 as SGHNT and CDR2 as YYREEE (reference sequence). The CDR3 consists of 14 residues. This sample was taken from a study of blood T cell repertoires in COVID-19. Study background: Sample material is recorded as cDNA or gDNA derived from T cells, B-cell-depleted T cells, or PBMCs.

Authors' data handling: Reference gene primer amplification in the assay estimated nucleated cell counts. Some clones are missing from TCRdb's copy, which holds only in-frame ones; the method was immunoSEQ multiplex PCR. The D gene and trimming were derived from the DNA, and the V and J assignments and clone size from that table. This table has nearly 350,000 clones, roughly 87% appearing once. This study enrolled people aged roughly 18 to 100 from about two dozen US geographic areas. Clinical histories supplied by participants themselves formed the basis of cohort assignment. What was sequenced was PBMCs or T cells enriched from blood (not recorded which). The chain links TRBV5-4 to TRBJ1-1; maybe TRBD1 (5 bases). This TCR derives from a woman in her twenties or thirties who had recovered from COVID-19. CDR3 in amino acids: CASSRMVGQAEAFF. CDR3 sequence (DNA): TGTGCCAGCAGCCGAATGGTGGGGCAGGCCGAAGCTTTCTTT.